This TCR beta chain originates from a study of T-cell reconstitution after alpha-beta-depleted transplantation in children. Germline V gene sequence: CDR1 LGHDT, CDR2 YNNKEL (reference sequence). The CDR3 is made up of 16 amino acids. Between the trimmed V and J ends, which lost 4 bases and 0 bases, there was a span of 15 bases. Turning to this clonotype: The antigen is not known.

Unique molecular identifiers were used in preparing the TCRbeta library. Using its own MiXCR run on the PCR reads, TCRdb lists one record per CDR3 protein. The profile shows fewer than 350,000 distinct CDR3 sequences, roughly 9.1% of them singletons. Whole-study results and caveats: It was newly produced T cells that mostly accounted for T-cell counts and diversity one year after transplant. The study traced high day-60 TCRbeta diversity in some patients to surviving recipient T cells and thymic progenitors.

This rearrangement joins TRBV3-1 to TRBJ2-5, with D possibly matching TRBD2 (6 bases). The source was PBMCs, collected before TCRalphabeta/CD19-depleted stem cell transplant. The receptor comes from a boy under two years old with acute myeloid leukemia, due to receive a stem cell transplant. Here the CDR3 DNA reads TGTGCCAGCAGCCCGAGGAGGGTGGCACACCAAGAGACCCAGTACTTC. Its translation is CASSPRRVAHQETQYF.